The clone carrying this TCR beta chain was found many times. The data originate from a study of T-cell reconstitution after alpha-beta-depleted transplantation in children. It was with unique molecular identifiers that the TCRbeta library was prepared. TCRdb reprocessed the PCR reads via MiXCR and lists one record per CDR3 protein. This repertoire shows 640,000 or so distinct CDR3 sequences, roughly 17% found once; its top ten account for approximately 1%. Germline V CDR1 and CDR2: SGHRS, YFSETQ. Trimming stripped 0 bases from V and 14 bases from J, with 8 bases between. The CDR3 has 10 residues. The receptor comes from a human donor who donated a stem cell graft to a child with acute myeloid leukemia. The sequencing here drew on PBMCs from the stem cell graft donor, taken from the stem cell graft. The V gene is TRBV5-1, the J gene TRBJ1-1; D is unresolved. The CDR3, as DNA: TGCGCCAGCAGCTTGGTCCAAAGGTTCTTT. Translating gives CASSLVQRFF. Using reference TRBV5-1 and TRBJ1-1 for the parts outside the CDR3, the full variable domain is KAGVTQTPRYLIKTRGQQVTLSCSPISGHRSVSWYQQTPGQGLQFLFEYFSETQRNKGNFPGRFSGRQFSNSRSEMNVSTLELGDSALYLCASSLVQRFFGQGTRLTVV.